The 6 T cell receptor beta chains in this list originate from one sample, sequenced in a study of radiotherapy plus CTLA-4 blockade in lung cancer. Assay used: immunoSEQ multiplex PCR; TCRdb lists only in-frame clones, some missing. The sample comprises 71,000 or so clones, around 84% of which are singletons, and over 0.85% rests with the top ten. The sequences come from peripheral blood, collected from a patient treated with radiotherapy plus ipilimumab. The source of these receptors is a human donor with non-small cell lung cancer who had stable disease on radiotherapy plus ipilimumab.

CDR3 in DNA: TGTGCCACCACCGCTTTCCGGGACAGAACCTACGAGCAGTACTTC. It encodes CATTAFRDRTYEQYF. The V and J genes are TRBV18 and TRBJ2-7; 7 nucleotides line up with TRBD1. Germline values: CDR1 KGHSH, CDR2 LQKENI. J gave up 2 bases and V 10 bases, and 14 bases lay outside the gene matches. The CDR3 contains 15 residues. Together with reference TRBV18 and TRBJ2-7, the CDR3 gives the full variable domain: NAGVMQNPRHLVRRRGQEARLRCSPMKGHSHVYWYRQLPEEGLKFMVYLQKENIIDESGMPKERFSAEFPKEGPSILRIQQVVRGDSAAYFCATTAFRDRTYEQYFGPGTRLTVT.

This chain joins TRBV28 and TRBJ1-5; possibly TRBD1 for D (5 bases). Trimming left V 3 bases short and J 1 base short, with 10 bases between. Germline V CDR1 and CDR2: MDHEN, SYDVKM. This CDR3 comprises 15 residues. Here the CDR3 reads CASSFSGGSNQPQHF. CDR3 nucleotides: TGTGCCAGCAGTTTTAGTGGGGGGAGCAATCAGCCCCAGCATTTT.

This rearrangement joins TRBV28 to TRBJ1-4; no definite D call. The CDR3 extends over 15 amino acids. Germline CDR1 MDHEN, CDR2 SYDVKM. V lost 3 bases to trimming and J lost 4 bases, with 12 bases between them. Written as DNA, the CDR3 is TGTGCCAGCAGTTTTTACCAGCCCAGTAATGAAAAACTGTTTTTT. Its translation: CASSFYQPSNEKLFF.

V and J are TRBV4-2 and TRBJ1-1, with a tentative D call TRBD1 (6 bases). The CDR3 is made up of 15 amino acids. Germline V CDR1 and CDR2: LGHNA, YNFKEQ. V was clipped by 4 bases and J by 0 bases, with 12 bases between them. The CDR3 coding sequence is TGTGCCAGCAGCCCCGCCGACAGGTTGAACACTGAAGCTTTCTTT. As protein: CASSPADRLNTEAFF.

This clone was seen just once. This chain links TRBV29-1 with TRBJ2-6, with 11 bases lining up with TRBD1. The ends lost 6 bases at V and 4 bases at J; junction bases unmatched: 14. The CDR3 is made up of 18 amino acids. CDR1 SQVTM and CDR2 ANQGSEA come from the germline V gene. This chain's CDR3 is CSVAGTGGYSSGANVLTF. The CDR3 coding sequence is TGCAGCGTCGCCGGGACAGGGGGATATTCAAGCGGGGCCAACGTCCTGACTTTC.

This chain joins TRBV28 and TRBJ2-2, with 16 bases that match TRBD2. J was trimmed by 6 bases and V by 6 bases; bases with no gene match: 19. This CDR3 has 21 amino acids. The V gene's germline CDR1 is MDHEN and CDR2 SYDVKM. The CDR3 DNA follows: TGTGCCAGCAGACCCCTGGTGGGACTAGCGGGAGGGTCCCGTAACCCCGGGGAGCTGTTTTTT. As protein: CASRPLVGLAGGSRNPGELFF.